A selection of T cell receptor beta chains follows, all from one sample in a study of CD8 T cells in Susac syndrome. TCRdb reprocessed the immunoSEQ multiplex PCR reads with MiXCR, giving one entry per CDR3 protein. The sample holds roughly 200,000 distinct CDR3 sequences, over 75% seen once. The sequenced sample was CD4+ T cells from PBMCs. The receptors come from a human donor with Susac syndrome. Both conserved end residues are part of each CDR3. D genes are given only for firm matches. Where a row states a size, it is once, few, many or the class of an expanded clone; other rows omit it.

clone size	V gene	D gene	J gene	CDR3 DNA	CDR3 protein
NA	TRBV7-6	NA	TRBJ2-1	TGTGCCAGCAGCTTAGCCCTGAGGGCGGGCGAGCAGTTCTTC	CASSLALRAGEQFF
NA	TRBV7-9	NA	TRBJ2-2	TGTGCCAGCAGCTTAACCAGGGAAGCCGGGGAGCTGTTTTTT	CASSLTREAGELFF
NA	TRBV7-2	TRBD1	TRBJ2-4	TGTGCCAGCAGCTTAGCGAGACAGGGTCTAGCCAAAAACATTCAGTACTTC	CASSLARQGLAKNIQYF
NA	TRBV12-5	NA	TRBJ1-2	TGTGCTAGTGGTTTGTTTGGGGGTAATGGCTACACCTTC	CASGLFGGNGYTF
NA	TRBV28	TRBD2	TRBJ2-5	TGTGCCAGCAGTACTATAGCGGGAAAAGAGACCCAGTACTTC	CASSTIAGKETQYF
NA	TRBV11-2	NA	TRBJ2-5	TGTGCCAGCAGCCCCAGGAGGGTGGCTGGAGAGACCCAGTACTTC	CASSPRRVAGETQYF
NA	TRBV19	NA	TRBJ2-2	TGTGCCAGTAGGAGGGCGCCAGAGGGGCCCGGGGAGCTGTTTTTT	CASRRAPEGPGELFF
NA	TRBV3-1	NA	TRBJ1-2	TGTGCCAGCAGCCAAGATTCAGCGACCTATGGCTACACCTTC	CASSQDSATYGYTF
NA	TRBV20-1	NA	TRBJ2-3	TGCAGTGCTAGAAAGGCCATTGCAACAGATACGCAGTATTTT	CSARKAIATDTQYF
NA	TRBV20-1	TRBD1	TRBJ1-5	TGCAGTGCTAGAACAGGGGGAGGCAATCAGCCCCAGCATTTT	CSARTGGGNQPQHF
NA	TRBV3-1	NA	TRBJ1-2	TGTGCCAGCAGCCAAGTGGCAGGGGTGATTAACTATGGCTACACCTTC	CASSQVAGVINYGYTF
NA	TRBV3-1	TRBD1	TRBJ1-4	TGTGCCAGCAGCCGACCGGGACAGGGGAATGAAAAACTGTTTTTT	CASSRPGQGNEKLFF
NA	TRBV12-5	NA	TRBJ2-3	TGTGCTAGTGGTTTGGTATATGGAATTCGCACAGATACGCAGTATTTT	CASGLVYGIRTDTQYF
NA	TRBV30	NA	TRBJ2-1	TGTGCCTGGAGTGTACCGGTGCCTTCGGCAGGCCTCTGGAATGAGCAGTTCTTC	CAWSVPVPSAGLWNEQFF
NA	TRBV20-1	TRBD2	TRBJ2-7	TGCAGTGCGTCTAGCGGGAGATTATGGGCCGAGCAGTACTTC	CSASSGRLWAEQYF
NA	TRBV20-1	TRBD2	TRBJ2-1	TGCAGTGCTAGAGTAACTAGCGGGGGGTACAATGAGCAGTTCTTC	CSARVTSGGYNEQFF
NA	TRBV6-1	NA	TRBJ1-3	TGTGCCAGCAGTGAAGCGTCAGGACCGATCTCTGGAAACACCATATATTTT	CASSEASGPISGNTIYF
NA	TRBV3-1	TRBD2	TRBJ2-7	TGTGCCAGCAGCCCCCGGACTAGCGGGAGCCACGAGCAGTACTTC	CASSPRTSGSHEQYF
NA	TRBV18	NA	TRBJ1-4	TGTGCCAGCTCACTGGGAACAGGGACGGGTGAAAAACTGTTTTTT	CASSLGTGTGEKLFF
NA	TRBV20-1	NA	TRBJ1-1	TGCAGTGCTAGAGTTATGGTAGCAGGGAACACTGAAGCTTTCTTT	CSARVMVAGNTEAFF
NA	TRBV4-1	NA	TRBJ2-7	TGCGCCAGCAGCCCACTCGACATGGGATTTACCTACGAGCAGTACTTC	CASSPLDMGFTYEQYF
NA	TRBV7-2	NA	TRBJ1-4	TGTGCCAGCAGCCTGGATGCAACTAATGAAAAACTGTTTTTT	CASSLDATNEKLFF
NA	TRBV24-1	NA	TRBJ1-1	TGTGCCACCAGTGATTTGAAGGGGAACGCTTTCTTT	CATSDLKGNAFF
NA	TRBV3-1	TRBD2	TRBJ2-7	TGTGCCAGCAGCCCCGCAACCCGGACTAGCGTAACCTACGAGCAGTACTTC	CASSPATRTSVTYEQYF
NA	TRBV30	NA	TRBJ1-4	TGTGCCTGGAGTCCGAAACAGGGTATGGGTGAAAAACTGTTTTTT	CAWSPKQGMGEKLFF
NA	TRBV18	NA	TRBJ2-3	TGTGCCAGCTCACCAGACTTGGCGGCAGATACGCAGTATTTT	CASSPDLAADTQYF
NA	TRBV11-2	NA	TRBJ1-1	TGTGCCAGCAGCTCCCGGAGGGGAAACACTGAAGCTTTCTTT	CASSSRRGNTEAFF
NA	TRBV4-1	NA	TRBJ1-3	TGCGCCAGCAGCCCGCACCCCTTGCAGGGGAGGTCACCGAGGTCTGGAAACACCATATATTTT	CASSPHPLQGRSPRSGNTIYF
NA	TRBV6-1	TRBD2	TRBJ2-1	TGTGCCAGCAGAATAGCAGGGACTAGCGGGGGGAATGAGCAGTTCTTC	CASRIAGTSGGNEQFF
NA	TRBV20-1	NA	TRBJ2-3	TGCAGTGCTAGAGACTGGCCTAGTGCTACGCAGTATTTT	CSARDWPSATQYF
once	TRBV5-4	TRBD2	TRBJ2-2	TGTGCCAGCAGCTTTCGACTAGCGGAAAACACCGGGGAGCTGTTTTTT	CASSFRLAENTGELFF
NA	TRBV7-9	NA	TRBJ1-6	TGTGCCAGCAGCCGTCAGGTGGGCGATAATTCACCCCTCCACTTT	CASSRQVGDNSPLHF
NA	TRBV28	TRBD2	TRBJ2-7	TGTGCCAGCAGAAAAGCGGGGCCCTCCTACGAGCAGTACTTC	CASRKAGPSYEQYF
NA	TRBV19	NA	TRBJ1-5	TGTGCCAGTAGTGCCCCGGGGAGCAATCAGCCCCAGCATTTT	CASSAPGSNQPQHF
NA	TRBV23-1	NA	TRBJ2-6	TGCGCCAGCAGTCAATCTACCTTATACTCTGGGGCCAACGTCCTGACTTTC	CASSQSTLYSGANVLTF
few	TRBV6-5	NA	TRBJ2-7	TGTGCCAGCAGTTACTCTACGTGGGGCAGCTACGAGCAGTACTTC	CASSYSTWGSYEQYF